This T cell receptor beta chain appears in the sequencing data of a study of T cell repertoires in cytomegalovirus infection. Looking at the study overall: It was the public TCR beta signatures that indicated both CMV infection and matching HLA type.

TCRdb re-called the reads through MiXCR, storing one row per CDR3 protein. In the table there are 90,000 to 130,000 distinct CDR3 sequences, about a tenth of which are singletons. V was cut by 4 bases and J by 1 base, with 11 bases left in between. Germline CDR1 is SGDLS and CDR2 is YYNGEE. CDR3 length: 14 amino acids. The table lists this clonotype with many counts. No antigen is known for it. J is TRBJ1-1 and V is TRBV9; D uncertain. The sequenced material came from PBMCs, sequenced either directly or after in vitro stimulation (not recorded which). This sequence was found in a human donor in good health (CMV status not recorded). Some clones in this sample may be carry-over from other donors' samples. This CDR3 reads CASSPSIRNTEAFF. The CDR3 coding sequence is TGTGCCAGCAGCCCATCCATCCGGAACACTGAAGCTTTCTTT.